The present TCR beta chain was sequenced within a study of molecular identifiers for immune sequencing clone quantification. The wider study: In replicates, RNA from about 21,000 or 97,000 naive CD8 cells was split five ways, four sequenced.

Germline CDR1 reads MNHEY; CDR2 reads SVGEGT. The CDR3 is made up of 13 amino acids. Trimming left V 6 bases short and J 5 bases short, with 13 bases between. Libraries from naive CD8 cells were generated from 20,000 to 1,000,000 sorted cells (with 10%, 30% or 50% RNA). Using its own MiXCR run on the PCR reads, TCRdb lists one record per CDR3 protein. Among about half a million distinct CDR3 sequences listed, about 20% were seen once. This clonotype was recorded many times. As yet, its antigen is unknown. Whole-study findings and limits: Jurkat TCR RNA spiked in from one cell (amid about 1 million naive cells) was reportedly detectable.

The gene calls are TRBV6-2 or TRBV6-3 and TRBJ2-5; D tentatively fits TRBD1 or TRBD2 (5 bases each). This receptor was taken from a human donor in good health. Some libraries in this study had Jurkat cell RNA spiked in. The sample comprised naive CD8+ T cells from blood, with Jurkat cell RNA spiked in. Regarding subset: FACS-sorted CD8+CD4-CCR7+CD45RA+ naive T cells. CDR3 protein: CASSDLGDETQYF. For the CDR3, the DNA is TGTGCCAGCAGCGACCTGGGGGATGAGACCCAGTACTTC.